Sequencing of this T cell receptor beta chain was carried out in a study of blood T cell repertoires in COVID-19. Overall study: From the United States, Italy and Spain came samples of acute and convalescent COVID-19. The cDNA or gDNA used as material had been derived from T cells, B-cell-depleted T cells, or PBMCs.

As handled by the study authors: Amplification from reference gene primers served as the basis for estimated nucleated cell counts. The repertoire was sequenced with immunoSEQ multiplex PCR; TCRdb's copy has only in-frame clones and lacks some. Clone size and V and J calls were adopted from that table, with D and trimming inferred from the DNA. The sample yields more than 110,000 clones, approximately 91% seen once. The V end lost 1 base, the J end lost 0 bases, and 10 bases lay between the germline ends. The CDR3 totals 15 residues. CDR1 and CDR2 from the germline V gene are LGHNA and YSLEER. This sequence joins TRBV4-3 and TRBJ2-7, with TRBD2 as a possible D gene (6 bases). The sample consisted of peripheral blood. This clonotype originated in a man aged 50 to 60 with active or convalescent COVID-19. This CDR3 is CASSQALGSSYEQYF. The CDR3 DNA follows: TGCGCCAGCAGCCAAGCTCTCGGGAGCTCCTACGAGCAGTACTTC.